This paragraph reports one TCR beta chain. Original analysis: Scientists estimated how many nucleated cells there were by amplifying reference gene primers. The repertoire was sequenced with immunoSEQ multiplex PCR; TCRdb's copy has only in-frame clones and lacks some. V, J and clone size are those of that table, while D and trimming were read from the DNA. The table lists about 200,000 clones, 75% to 90% of them singletons. These data are taken from a study of blood T cell repertoires in COVID-19. Whole-study context: COVID-19 samples, acute and convalescent, were from the United States, Italy and Spain. Sources were T cells, B-cell-depleted T cells, or PBMCs; the material itself was cDNA or gDNA.

The source is a man in his sixties with acute or convalescent COVID-19. What was sequenced was peripheral blood.

The chain's CDR3 is CASSWPPGLAGGSTDTQYF. The CDR3 DNA follows: TGCGCCAGCAGCTGGCCCCCGGGACTAGCGGGAGGGAGCACAGATACGCAGTATTTT. The genes are TRBV5-1 and TRBJ2-3; 16 nucleotides match TRBD2. Germline lookup yields CDR1 SGHRS and CDR2 YFSETQ. The V gene end was trimmed by 3 bases and the J gene end by 0 bases; junction bases not matched to a gene: 7. This CDR3 region has 19 residues. The whole variable domain, remainder taken from reference TRBV5-1 and TRBJ2-3, is KAGVTQTPRYLIKTRGQQVTLSCSPISGHRSVSWYQQTPGQGLQFLFEYFSETQRNKGNFPGRFSGRQFSNSRSEMNVSTLELGDSALYLCASSWPPGLAGGSTDTQYFGPGTRLTVL.